A single sample is the source of the 2 T cell receptor beta chains below, sequenced in a study of blood T cell repertoires in COVID-19. Repertoires were generated with immunoSEQ multiplex PCR, while TCRdb's copy carries only in-frame clones and drops some. The sample includes 170,000 or so clones, approximately 90% of them seen just once. The sequencing sample was made of peripheral blood. The receptors come from a man in his forties or fifties with acute or convalescent COVID-19.

V usage is TRBV7-2 and J usage is TRBJ1-6; TRBD1 matches at 9 bases. The CDR3 has 15 amino acids. The germline CDR1 and CDR2 sequences are SGHTA and FQGNSA. Trimming took 5 bases from V and 7 from J; bases not matched to a gene: 6. The CDR3 bases are TGTGCCAGCAGCCCAATCGGGACAGGGAATTCACCCCTCCACTTT. It specifies CASSPIGTGNSPLHF.

The rearrangement joins TRBV18 to TRBJ1-2, with D uncertain. The CDR3 length is 14 residues. The V and J ends lost 0 bases and 7 bases respectively, with 12 bases between them. Germline V gene lookup returns CDR1 KGHSH and CDR2 LQKENI. This CDR3 is CASSPPTTGGGYTF. As DNA, the CDR3 is TGTGCCAGCTCACCACCCACGACGGGAGGTGGCTACACCTTC.